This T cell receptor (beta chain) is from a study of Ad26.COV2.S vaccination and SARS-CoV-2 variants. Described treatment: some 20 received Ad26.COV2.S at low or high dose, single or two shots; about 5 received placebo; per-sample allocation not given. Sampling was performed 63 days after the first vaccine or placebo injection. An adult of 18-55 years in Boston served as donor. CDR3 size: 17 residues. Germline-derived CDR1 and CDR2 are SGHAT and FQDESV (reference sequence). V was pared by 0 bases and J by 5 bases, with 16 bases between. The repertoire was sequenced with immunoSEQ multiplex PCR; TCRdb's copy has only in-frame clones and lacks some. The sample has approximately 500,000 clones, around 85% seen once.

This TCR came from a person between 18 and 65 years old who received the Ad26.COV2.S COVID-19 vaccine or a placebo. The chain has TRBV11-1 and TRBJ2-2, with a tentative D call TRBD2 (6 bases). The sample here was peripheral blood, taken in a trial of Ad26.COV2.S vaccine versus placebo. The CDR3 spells CASSLAGGRLGTGELFF. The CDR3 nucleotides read TGTGCCAGCAGCTTAGCGGGAGGACGCCTGGGGACCGGGGAGCTGTTTTTT.